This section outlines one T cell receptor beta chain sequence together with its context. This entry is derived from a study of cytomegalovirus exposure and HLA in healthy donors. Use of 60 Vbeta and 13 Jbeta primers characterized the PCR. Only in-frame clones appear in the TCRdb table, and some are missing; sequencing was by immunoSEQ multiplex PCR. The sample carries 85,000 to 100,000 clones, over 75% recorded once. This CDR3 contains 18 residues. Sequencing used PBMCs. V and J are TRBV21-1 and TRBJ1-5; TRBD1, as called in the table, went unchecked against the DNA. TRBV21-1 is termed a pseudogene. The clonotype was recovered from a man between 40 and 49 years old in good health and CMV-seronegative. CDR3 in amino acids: CASSNMAPGVPSGQPQHF. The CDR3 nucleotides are TGTGCCAGCAGCAACATGGCCCCAGGGGTACCCAGCGGTCAGCCCCAGCATTTT.